This T cell receptor beta chain came from a study of T cell responses to AZD1222 COVID-19 vaccine (dated by TCRdb to the early 2020s). Some background on the complete study: A total of 233 trial participants underwent TCR sequencing, of whom more than 200 had received two doses of AZD1222 and 26 had received two doses of the MenACWY control vaccine. Trial participants were enrolled into age subgroups of 18-55, 56-69 and 70-plus years, which contained around 140, 26 and 57 TCR-sequenced participants, respectively. What the study reported, not specific to this receptor: Most participants were white British and females outnumbered males, and the authors suggested that clonal diversity may have been underestimated. Conclusions about previously exposed vaccinees are limited, since just five or six AZD1222 recipients were seropositive for SARS-CoV-2 at baseline. Because no day 14 peak-response samples were available, repertoires were characterized only after the peak T cell response. The whole spike protein was spanned by vaccine-associated CD4 TCRs, and dominant responses were seen in regions 160-218 and 743-854. Spike-specific TCR breadth and depth rose significantly after two AZD1222 doses compared with day 0 and with MenACWY recipients. Reportedly, almost half of the unique spike-specific TCRs recognized epitopes lying outside the regions that are mutated in the B.1.351 and B.1.1.7 variants. The 56-69-year group was small, and its depth increase did not reach significance, likely because of low power.

The CDR3 regions of human TCRbeta chains were analyzed by immunosequencing. The authors' pipeline ran thus. Repertoire TCRs were checked for matches against a reference library of SARS-CoV-2-specific TCRs that had been generated using the MIRA antigen-specificity platform. Breadth was defined as the fraction of unique TCRs that were SARS-CoV-2-associated, and depth was defined as the fraction of total T cells that were SARS-CoV-2-associated. Using the MIRA data, every spike-specific TCR was mapped to the spike region that the TCR reacted to and assigned to either a CD4 or a CD8 class. Log10-transformed breadth and depth values were compared by one-way ANOVA with Sidak's multiple comparisons tests. What TCRdb holds here is the immuneACCESS table cut down to in-frame rearrangements. Part of the clones is not present; checked against another copy, under half of the missing clones reflect an unresolved V gene, and the others are unexplained. V, J and clone size are taken as reported in that table, and D and trimming were inferred from the DNA itself. The sample table shows some 170,000 clones, and 90% to 95% are seen once. The ten largest account for around 4.6% of the sample.

In regard to this clone: Its binding antigen is unknown. No much larger clone is present one base from it, and per-base qualities are unavailable.

CDR1 and CDR2 are read off the germline V gene as SGDLS and YYNGEE. Cut back by 0 bases and 14 bases, the V and J ends lie 9 bases apart. The CDR3 covers 12 residues, taking in both the cysteine and the phenylalanine. Only the CDR3 part of the read is kept: 36 bases, read in frame from the first base. The time point label corresponds to: baseline before first vaccination. Reading the label with the study, this specimen's treatment or condition is: meningococcal conjugate vaccine given as trial control. Vaccinee samples were obtained from the UK trials COV001 and COV002, which included a single-blind randomized controlled phase 2/3 trial of AZD1222 (ChAdOx1 nCoV-19) in healthy adults. For TCRbeta chain sequencing, PBMC samples were collected from trial participants at day 0 and at day 28 after the second dose.

This chain joins TRBV9 to TRBJ1-6, with the D gene not confidently named. The receptor was derived from an adult in good health. The sequencing used peripheral blood, collected on day 0 of MenACWY control vaccination. The nucleotide sequence reads as follows: TGTGCCAGCAGCGTAGGGGAAGGGTCCCTCCACTTT. This encodes CASSVGEGSLHF.